Listed below are T cell receptor beta chains from one sample, sequenced in a study of blood T cell repertoires in COVID-19. Repertoires were generated with immunoSEQ multiplex PCR, while TCRdb's copy carries only in-frame clones and drops some. Here the sample spans 110,000 or so clones, about 85% being singletons. The sequenced material came from peripheral blood. These receptor sequences come from a human donor in a cohort sampled during active COVID-19. CDR3s include the opening cysteine and the closing phenylalanine or tryptophan. A D gene is named only where the DNA matches it firmly. Size is stated for part of the rows, as once, few or many counts, or as a class when the clone is expanded.

J gene: TRBJ2-2; clone size: NA; V gene: TRBV15; CDR3 length: 17; D gene: NA; CDR3 protein: CATSKGDTFANTGELFF; CDR3 DNA: TGTGCCACCAGCAAGGGGGACACTTTCGCGAACACCGGGGAGCTGTTTTTT
J gene: TRBJ2-2; clone size: NA; V gene: TRBV6-1; CDR3 length: 16; D gene: TRBD2; CDR3 protein: CASSARGTSGGWELFF; CDR3 DNA: TGTGCCAGCAGTGCCCGAGGGACTAGCGGGGGGTGGGAGCTGTTTTTT
J gene: TRBJ1-6; clone size: NA; V gene: TRBV3-1/TRBV3-2; CDR3 length: 13; D gene: NA; CDR3 protein: CASSQADNSPLHF; CDR3 DNA: TGTGCCAGCAGCCAAGCCGACAACTCACCCCTCCACTTT
J gene: TRBJ2-7; clone size: NA; V gene: TRBV7-9; CDR3 length: 19; D gene: NA; CDR3 protein: CASSLESTSRRPRAYEQYF; CDR3 DNA: TGTGCCAGCAGCTTAGAGTCTACTAGCCGCCGACCCCGGGCCTACGAGCAGTACTTC
J gene: TRBJ2-3; clone size: NA; V gene: TRBV29-1; CDR3 length: 14; D gene: TRBD2; CDR3 protein: CSVAPSGVSDTQYF; CDR3 DNA: TGCAGCGTTGCCCCTAGCGGGGTTTCAGATACGCAGTATTTT
J gene: TRBJ2-5; clone size: NA; V gene: TRBV24-1; CDR3 length: 15; D gene: NA; CDR3 protein: CATSDFRGARETQYF; CDR3 DNA: TGTGCCACCAGTGATTTCCGGGGGGCCAGAGAGACCCAGTACTTC
J gene: TRBJ2-7; clone size: NA; V gene: TRBV6-2/TRBV6-3; CDR3 length: 15; D gene: NA; CDR3 protein: CASSFTGTWTYEQYF; CDR3 DNA: TGTGCCAGCAGTTTCACCGGGACTTGGACTTACGAGCAGTACTTC
J gene: TRBJ2-7; clone size: NA; V gene: TRBV30; CDR3 length: 14; D gene: TRBD1; CDR3 protein: CASRDRGNSYEQYF; CDR3 DNA: TGTGCCTCGAGGGACAGGGGTAACTCCTACGAGCAGTACTTC
J gene: TRBJ2-3; clone size: NA; V gene: TRBV30; CDR3 length: 17; D gene: TRBD1; CDR3 protein: CAWTPGTANFGTDTQYF; CDR3 DNA: TGTGCCTGGACGCCCGGGACAGCCAATTTCGGCACAGATACGCAGTATTTT
J gene: TRBJ2-1; clone size: NA; V gene: TRBV9; CDR3 length: 15; D gene: NA; CDR3 protein: CASSGGSLEYNEQFF; CDR3 DNA: TGTGCCAGCAGCGGCGGGTCTCTGGAATACAATGAGCAGTTCTTC
J gene: TRBJ1-6; clone size: NA; V gene: TRBV4-3; CDR3 length: 15; D gene: NA; CDR3 protein: CASSQMTATNSPLHF; CDR3 DNA: TGCGCCAGCAGCCAGATGACAGCCACGAATTCACCCCTCCACTTT
J gene: TRBJ2-5; clone size: NA; V gene: TRBV24-1; CDR3 length: 14; D gene: TRBD1; CDR3 protein: CATSDNRGQETQYF; CDR3 DNA: TGTGCCACCAGTGATAACAGGGGCCAAGAGACCCAGTACTTC
J gene: TRBJ2-3; clone size: NA; V gene: TRBV5-8; CDR3 length: 14; D gene: NA; CDR3 protein: CASSLTYNTDTQYF; CDR3 DNA: TGTGCCAGCAGCTTGACTTATAACACAGATACGCAGTATTTT
J gene: TRBJ2-1; clone size: NA; V gene: TRBV7-8; CDR3 length: 18; D gene: TRBD2; CDR3 protein: CASRGGTSRFSSYNEQFF; CDR3 DNA: TGTGCCAGCAGAGGGGGGACTAGCCGTTTCAGCTCCTACAATGAGCAGTTCTTC
J gene: TRBJ2-2; clone size: NA; V gene: TRBV19; CDR3 length: 16; D gene: NA; CDR3 protein: CASSPPRAGVTGELFF; CDR3 DNA: TGTGCCAGTAGTCCCCCCCGCGCAGGGGTCACCGGGGAGCTGTTTTTT
J gene: TRBJ2-1; clone size: few; V gene: TRBV11-2; CDR3 length: 18; D gene: NA; CDR3 protein: CASSSSVLLGGNYNEQFF; CDR3 DNA: TGTGCCAGCAGCTCGTCCGTCCTGTTGGGCGGGAACTACAATGAGCAGTTCTTC
J gene: TRBJ1-2; clone size: NA; V gene: TRBV4-1; CDR3 length: 16; D gene: TRBD1; CDR3 protein: CASSQGTGGSFYGYTF; CDR3 DNA: TGCGCCAGCAGCCAAGGGACAGGGGGCTCTTTCTATGGCTACACCTTC
J gene: TRBJ1-2; clone size: NA; V gene: TRBV28; CDR3 length: 16; D gene: TRBD1; CDR3 protein: CASSPPVGQAVWGYTF; CDR3 DNA: TGTGCCAGCAGTCCGCCCGTGGGACAGGCCGTCTGGGGCTACACCTTC
J gene: TRBJ1-5; clone size: NA; V gene: TRBV10-3; CDR3 length: 16; D gene: TRBD1; CDR3 protein: CAISPGGDRGSQPQHF; CDR3 DNA: TGTGCCATCAGCCCGGGTGGGGACAGGGGATCTCAGCCCCAGCATTTT
J gene: TRBJ1-6; clone size: NA; V gene: TRBV5-5; CDR3 length: 17; D gene: NA; CDR3 protein: CASSFRAEPGYNSPLHF; CDR3 DNA: TGTGCCAGCAGCTTCAGGGCCGAGCCTGGATATAATTCACCCCTCCACTTT
J gene: TRBJ2-1; clone size: NA; V gene: TRBV12-3/TRBV12-4; CDR3 length: 11; D gene: NA; CDR3 protein: CASSFGDEQFF; CDR3 DNA: TGTGCCAGCAGTTTCGGGGATGAGCAGTTCTTC
J gene: TRBJ2-7; clone size: few; V gene: TRBV4-3; CDR3 length: 15; D gene: NA; CDR3 protein: CASSYTVSHAYEQYF; CDR3 DNA: TGCGCCAGCAGCTACACAGTGAGCCACGCATACGAGCAGTACTTC
J gene: TRBJ2-1; clone size: NA; V gene: TRBV19; CDR3 length: 15; D gene: TRBD2; CDR3 protein: CASRIAGGAYNEQFF; CDR3 DNA: TGTGCCAGTAGAATAGCGGGGGGGGCCTACAATGAGCAGTTCTTC
J gene: TRBJ2-4; clone size: NA; V gene: TRBV29-1; CDR3 length: 16; D gene: NA; CDR3 protein: CSVEVPVAGVKNIQYF; CDR3 DNA: TGCAGCGTTGAAGTCCCTGTTGCCGGGGTGAAAAACATTCAGTACTTC
J gene: TRBJ1-1; clone size: NA; V gene: TRBV5-1; CDR3 length: 16; D gene: NA; CDR3 protein: CASSLTRPALDTEAFF; CDR3 DNA: TGCGCCAGCAGCTTGACACGACCGGCCCTAGACACTGAAGCTTTCTTT
J gene: TRBJ1-5; clone size: NA; V gene: TRBV6-1; CDR3 length: 15; D gene: NA; CDR3 protein: CASSERDIVNQPQHF; CDR3 DNA: TGTGCCAGCAGTGAAAGGGACATCGTTAATCAGCCCCAGCATTTT
J gene: TRBJ2-1; clone size: NA; V gene: TRBV6-2/TRBV6-3; CDR3 length: 15; D gene: NA; CDR3 protein: CASSPVNPSYNEQFF; CDR3 DNA: TGTGCCAGCAGTCCGGTGAATCCGTCCTACAATGAGCAGTTCTTC
J gene: TRBJ2-2; clone size: few; V gene: TRBV19; CDR3 length: 13; D gene: TRBD2; CDR3 protein: CASELALTGELFF; CDR3 DNA: TGTGCCAGTGAACTAGCGCTTACCGGGGAGCTGTTTTTT
J gene: TRBJ2-3; clone size: NA; V gene: TRBV10-3; CDR3 length: 16; D gene: NA; CDR3 protein: CATTPGGKSSTDTQYF; CDR3 DNA: TGTGCCACTACGCCGGGTGGCAAGTCTAGCACAGATACGCAGTATTTT
J gene: TRBJ2-7; clone size: NA; V gene: TRBV2; CDR3 length: 15; D gene: TRBD1; CDR3 protein: CASSQGRGSTYEQYF; CDR3 DNA: TGTGCCAGCAGTCAAGGCAGGGGGAGCACCTACGAGCAGTACTTC
J gene: TRBJ2-3; clone size: NA; V gene: TRBV28; CDR3 length: 16; D gene: TRBD2; CDR3 protein: CASSLWRGVGTDTQYF; CDR3 DNA: TGTGCCAGCAGTCTTTGGCGGGGGGTGGGCACAGATACGCAGTATTTT